The 12 T cell receptor beta chains listed next were all sequenced from one sample in a study of metastatic and nonmetastatic thyroid tumors. Not a single patient had been given any form of treatment at any point before undergoing thyroid surgery. MiXCR re-clonotyped the PCR reads for TCRdb. The data hold approximately 30,000 clones, with about 3.7% observed a single time. Sequencing input: blood. The receptors originated from a male donor with papillary thyroid cancer or a benign thyroid nodule (not recorded which). Some clones in this sample may be carry-over from other donors' samples.

This clone was recorded a few times. One end of the junction varies from germline; a read error may be responsible. V is TRBV2 and J is TRBJ2-6; no reliable D call. CDR3 length: 13 amino acids. CDR1 is SNHLY, CDR2 FYNNEI, per germline. The CDR3 bases are TGTGCCAGCACCAACTCTGGGTCCAACGTCCCGACTTTC. Translating gives CASTNSGSNVPTF. The whole variable domain, remainder taken from reference TRBV2 and TRBJ2-6, is EPEVTQTPSHQVTQMGQEVILRCVPISNHLYFYWYRQILGQKVEFLVSFYNNEISEKSEIFDDQFSVERPDGSNFTLKIRSTKLEDSAMYFCASTNSGSNVPTFGAGSRLTVL.

A note on this clone: The junction shows a germline mismatch at one end, possibly a read error. This sequence joins TRBV6-4 and TRBJ1-5, with TRBD1 identical over 10 bases. This CDR3 is 14 amino acids long. CDR1 is MRHNA, CDR2 SNTAGT, per germline. The CDR3 sequence: CASSRTGGSQPKHF. CDR3 bases: TGTGCCAGCAGCAGGACAGGGGGAAGCCAGCCCAAGCATTTT.

The gene calls are TRBV6-1 and TRBJ2-1; 12 bases are shared with TRBD1. The CDR3 runs to 17 residues. After removal of 7 bases from V and 4 bases from J, the junction contained 11 bases not matched to a gene. Germline CDR1 and CDR2: MNHNS and SASEGT. CDR3 DNA sequence: TGTGCCAGCAACCCGGGACAGGGGGCGCGCTCATACAATGAGCAGTTCTTC. It specifies CASNPGQGARSYNEQFF.

Relative to its sample, this clone is medium-sized. This rearrangement joins TRBV6-1 to TRBJ2-5; TRBD2 aligns across 7 bases. With V trimmed by 5 bases and J by 3 bases, 6 bases remained unmatched. Germline CDR1 MNHNS, CDR2 SASEGT. The CDR3 consists of 14 residues. In nucleotides, the CDR3 is TGTGCCAGCAGTTGGATGGCGGGAGAAGAGACCCAGTACTTC. Its protein is CASSWMAGEETQYF.

This clone was seen ten or more times. This sequence joins TRBV15 and TRBJ2-5; D possibly corresponds to TRBD1 (5 bases). Germline CDR1 is LNHNV and CDR2 is YYDKDF (reference sequence). The length of the CDR3 is 19 residues. With 0 bases removed from V and 5 bases from J, the gap between germline ends came to 25 bases. The CDR3 nucleotides are TGTGCCACCAGCAGAGATAAGAGTGGGTGGAGCAGGGTAGGGGAGACCCAGTACTTC. This gives the protein CATSRDKSGWSRVGETQYF. The full variable domain, rest sourced from reference TRBV15 and TRBJ2-5, is DAMVIQNPRYQVTQFGKPVTLSCSQTLNHNVMYWYQQKSSQAPKLLFHYYDKDFNNEADTPDNFQSRRPNTSFCFLDIRSPGLGDTAMYLCATSRDKSGWSRVGETQYFGPGTRLLVL.

There are a few counts of this clone. This may stem from a read error, because a much larger clone lies one nucleotide away. CDR3 region: CASNYDSPGVGYTF. The CDR3 region has the DNA TGCGCCAGCAATTACGACAGCCCAGGGGTTGGCTACACCTTC. The chain uses TRBV6-2 or TRBV6-3 and TRBJ1-2; TRBD1 is a possible D gene (6 bases). CDR1 MNHEY and CDR2 SVGEGT come from the germline V gene. The CDR3 has 14 residues.

The V call is TRBV6-1, the J call TRBJ2-2, with D uncertain. The V gene lost 6 bases and the J gene lost 3 bases, with 17 bases spanning the gap. Germline CDR1 and CDR2: MNHNS and SASEGT. This CDR3 has 16 amino acids. The DNA for the CDR3 is TGTGCCAGCAGACGCTCCCCCACGGTTGACACCGGGGAGCTGTTTTTT. Residues: CASRRSPTVDTGELFF.

This clone appeared a few times. One junction end does not reproduce the germline sequence, and a read error may be involved. V usage is TRBV15 and J usage is TRBJ1-5; D remains unclear. The V gene's germline CDR1 is LNHNV and CDR2 YYDKDF (reference sequence). The CDR3 has 16 residues. This CDR3 reads CATSAQSWYSNQPHHF. Here the CDR3 DNA reads TGTGCCACCAGTGCACAGTCTTGGTATAGCAATCAGCCCCATCATTTT.

The chain links TRBV30 to TRBJ1-4; 8 nucleotides align to TRBD1. CDR3 length: 14 residues. The V gene's germline CDR1 is GTSNPN and CDR2 SVGIG (reference sequence). V shed 0 bases, J shed 8 bases, and the junction held 5 bases outside the gene matches. CDR3 nucleotides: TGTGCCTGGAGTGTACGCAGGGGGCGCGAAAAACTGTTTTTT. Encoded protein: CAWSVRRGREKLFF.

This clone has a count of ten or more. The chain joins TRBV20-1 to TRBJ1-6; possibly TRBD1 for D (6 bases). Trimming pared 6 bases from V and 9 bases from J, leaving 15 bases between. Germline values: CDR1 DFQATT, CDR2 SNEGSKA (reference sequence). The CDR3 consists of 13 residues. CDR3 in DNA: TGCAGTGCAATGACAGGAAGTGCTTCACCCCTCCACTTT. The encoded protein is CSAMTGSASPLHF.

By frequency in the sample, this clone is medium-sized. The gene calls are TRBV28 and TRBJ1-5, with TRBD1 matching over 9 bases. The CDR3 length is 16 residues. Unmatched junction bases numbered 9, after V lost 2 bases and J lost 7 bases. Germline V CDR1 and CDR2: MDHEN, SYDVKM. The CDR3 bases are TGTGCCAGCAGTTTAATAGGGACAGGGTTTCGGCAGCCCCAGCATTTT. Its translation: CASSLIGTGFRQPQHF.

Within the sample, this clone is medium-sized (0.01 to 0.1%). The chain employs TRBV27 and TRBJ2-7; D is perhaps TRBD2 (6 bases). CDR3 size: 12 residues. In germline, CDR1 is MNHEY, CDR2 SMNVEV (reference sequence). As DNA, the CDR3 is TGTGGTCGGGGGAGCCGCCGCTACGAGCAGTACTTC. It translates to CGRGSRRYEQYF.